These 18 T cell receptor beta chains were all obtained from the same sample, sequenced in a study of cytomegalovirus exposure and HLA in healthy donors. PCR was performed using 60 Vbeta and 13 Jbeta primers. Some clones are missing from TCRdb's copy, which holds only in-frame ones; the method was immunoSEQ multiplex PCR. The sample's table shows tens of thousands of clones. Sequenced: PBMCs. Receptors were obtained from a man in his late teens or twenties in good health and CMV-seropositive.

The CDR3 coding sequence is TGTGCCAGCAGCGGATTTTCGCGGCTAGCTAGTTCCTACAATGAGCAGTTCTTC. Translated: CASSGFSRLASSYNEQFF. The J gene is TRBJ2-1, the V gene TRBV7-9; weak D call: TRBD2 (5 bases). The V and J ends lost 5 bases and 1 base respectively, with 21 bases between them. The germline V gene encodes CDR1 SEHNR and CDR2 FQNEAQ (reference sequence). This CDR3 has 18 residues.

The CDR3 bases are TGTGCCAGCAGCTTGGGCCCGACAGGGTTGTATGGCTACACCTTC. The encoded protein is CASSLGPTGLYGYTF. This chain links TRBV5-6 with TRBJ1-2; 7 positions match TRBD1. Unmatched junction bases numbered 7, after V lost 0 bases and J lost 5 bases. Germline CDR1 reads SGHDT; CDR2 reads YYEEEE. There are 15 residues in the CDR3.

This clone ranks as large in terms of frequency. The rearrangement joins TRBV6-4 to TRBJ1-1, with TRBD1 as a possible D gene (6 bases). Germline V CDR1 and CDR2: MRHNA, SNTAGT. V was clipped by 7 bases and J by 1 base, with 13 bases between them. The CDR3 is made up of 14 amino acids. The CDR3 DNA reads as TGTGCCAGCACCGAATCACAGGGGAACACTGAAGCTTTCTTT. This codes for CASTESQGNTEAFF.

The chain is built from TRBV5-1 and TRBJ2-1; 10 nucleotides align to TRBD1. The germline gives CDR1 SGHRS, CDR2 YFSETQ. V lost 4 bases and J lost 8; bases outside the gene matches: 9. This CDR3 comprises 15 residues. The CDR3 DNA reads TGCGCCAGCAGCCGGAGACAGGGGGCTCTGGATGAGCAGTTCTTC. It yields the protein CASSRRQGALDEQFF. Looking up the rest from reference TRBV5-1 and TRBJ2-1 gives the full variable domain: KAGVTQTPRYLIKTRGQQVTLSCSPISGHRSVSWYQQTPGQGLQFLFEYFSETQRNKGNFPGRFSGRQFSNSRSEMNVSTLELGDSALYLCASSRRQGALDEQFFGPGTRLTVL.

V gene TRBV4-1 combines with J gene TRBJ2-2; D is possibly TRBD1 (6 bases). Germline V gives CDR1 MGHRA, CDR2 YSYEKL. CDR3 size: 16 residues. V was cut by 4 bases and J by 5 bases, with 17 bases left in between. Here the CDR3 DNA reads TGCGCCAGCAGCCCTATCGCAGGGGTAGGGACCGGGGAGCTGTTTTTT. Translated: CASSPIAGVGTGELFF.

The chain links TRBV28 to TRBJ2-2; D is ambiguous. The CDR3 is made up of 15 amino acids. Germline lookup yields CDR1 MDHEN and CDR2 SYDVKM. Trimming removed 3 bases from V and 7 bases from J, with 15 bases in between. CDR3 sequence (DNA): TGTGCCAGCAGTTTCCCCAGATATAGGAGCGGGGAGCTGTTTTTT. Its translation is CASSFPRYRSGELFF.

The chain joins TRBV27 to TRBJ1-2; 9 positions agree with TRBD1. The CDR3 has 14 amino acids. The germline gives CDR1 MNHEY, CDR2 SMNVEV (reference sequence). V shed 6 bases and J 7 bases; nucleotides not matched to a gene: 9. The CDR3 spells CASSGQGPGLGYTF. CDR3 nucleotides: TGTGCCAGCAGCGGACAGGGGCCGGGACTTGGCTACACCTTC.

V is TRBV9 and J is TRBJ2-5, with TRBD2 identical over 8 bases. Germline CDR1 reads SGDLS; CDR2 reads YYNGEE. V shed 4 bases and J 3 bases; nucleotides not matched to a gene: 2. The CDR3 has 13 amino acids. As DNA, the CDR3 is TGTGCCAGCAGCAGCGGGGGAGAAGAGACCCAGTACTTC. The encoded protein is CASSSGGEETQYF. Full variable domain (rest looked up from reference TRBV9 and TRBJ2-5): DSGVTQTPKHLITATGQRVTLRCSPRSGDLSVYWYQQSLDQGLQFLIQYYNGEERAKGNILERFSAQQFPDLHSELNLSSLELGDSALYFCASSSGGEETQYFGPGTRLLVL.

The genes are TRBV7-2 and TRBJ2-3; no reliable D call. This CDR3 is 15 amino acids long. Germline values: CDR1 SGHTA, CDR2 FQGNSA. Trimming pared 1 base from V and 1 base from J, leaving 9 bases between. CDR3 nucleotide sequence: TGTGCCAGCAGCTTAGGCATAACAGGCACAGATACGCAGTATTTT. Its translation is CASSLGITGTDTQYF.

The V gene is TRBV15, the J gene TRBJ2-7; 14 nucleotides line up with TRBD2. The V segment lost 6 bases and the J segment 4 bases; nucleotides outside the gene matches: 5. Per germline, CDR1 LNHNV and CDR2 YYDKDF (reference sequence). This CDR3 spans 15 amino acids. CDR3 DNA: TGTGCCACCAGTACGACTAGCGGGAGGGCTTACGAGCAGTACTTC. Its translation: CATSTTSGRAYEQYF.

V and J are TRBV29-1 and TRBJ2-7; 9 bases agree with TRBD2. The germline V gene encodes CDR1 SQVTM and CDR2 ANQGSEA. With 7 bases clipped from V and 7 bases from J, the junction kept 17 bases outside the gene matches. This CDR3 is built from 15 residues. The chain's CDR3 is CSAPLDGGREGEQYF. The DNA of the CDR3 is TGCAGCGCTCCCCTGGATGGGGGGCGGGAGGGGGAGCAGTACTTC.

The rearrangement joins TRBV19 to TRBJ1-5; D is possibly TRBD1 (6 bases). V was shortened by 3 bases and J by 4 bases, with 13 bases between the two germline ends. Looked up from germline, CDR1 is LNHDA and CDR2 is SQIVND (reference sequence). This CDR3 is 15 amino acids long. The DNA for the CDR3 is TGTGCCAGTAGTATCCGGGGGGCTCCAAATCAGCCCCAGCATTTT. This translates into CASSIRGAPNQPQHF.

This chain links TRBV6-1 with TRBJ2-7; 7 bases line up with TRBD1. V trimming: 0 bases; J trimming: 3 bases; junction bases outside the gene matches: 5. In germline, CDR1 is MNHNS, CDR2 SASEGT. The length of the CDR3 is 15 residues. The CDR3 loop is CASSEAGDSHYEQYF. As DNA, the CDR3 is TGTGCCAGCAGTGAAGCGGGGGACAGTCACTACGAGCAGTACTTC.

The rearrangement uses TRBV28 and TRBJ1-1, with TRBD1 matching over 10 bases. CDR1 is MDHEN, CDR2 SYDVKM, per germline. CDR3 length: 16 residues. V trimming: 10 bases; J trimming: 2 bases; junction bases outside the gene matches: 13. The CDR3 protein is CATSGTGVSENTEAFF. The CDR3 DNA is TGTGCCACCAGCGGGACAGGGGTCAGTGAAAACACTGAAGCTTTCTTT.

The rearrangement joins TRBV28 to TRBJ1-2; tentative D call: TRBD1 (6 bases). CDR1 MDHEN and CDR2 SYDVKM come from the germline V gene. This CDR3 region has 12 residues. V was clipped by 7 bases and J by 4 bases, with 10 bases between them. CDR3 sequence: CASTPRGYGYTF. DNA of the CDR3: TGTGCCAGCACTCCCAGGGGCTATGGCTACACCTTC.

The genes are TRBV6-6 and TRBJ1-2, with TRBD1 matching over 10 bases. The CDR3 sequence is 14 residues long. V gave up 0 bases and J gave up 8 bases; unmatched junction bases: 3. Germline assignment: CDR1 MNHNY and CDR2 SVGAGI (reference sequence). As DNA, the CDR3 is TGTGCCAGCAGTTACTCGACAGGGGGCAAGGGCTACACCTTC. This encodes CASSYSTGGKGYTF.

The V gene is TRBV28, the J gene TRBJ2-7, with TRBD1 identical over 10 bases. V lost 4 bases to trimming and J lost 5 bases; unmatched junction nucleotides: 5. This CDR3 is built from 14 residues. Germline values: CDR1 MDHEN, CDR2 SYDVKM. CDR3 nucleotides: TGTGCCAGCAGTTCGACAGGGGGCGCGGACGAGCAGTACTTC. This translates into CASSSTGGADEQYF.

The chain combines TRBV19 with TRBJ2-3, with TRBD1 matching 8 bases. Germline V gene sequence: CDR1 LNHDA, CDR2 SQIVND (reference sequence). J gave up 5 bases and V 3 bases, and 7 bases lay outside the gene matches. There are 15 residues in the CDR3. This CDR3 is CASSMRQGAKDTQYF. In nucleotides, the CDR3 is TGTGCCAGTAGTATGCGCCAGGGGGCTAAAGATACGCAGTATTTT. The full variable domain, in which reference TRBV19 and TRBJ2-3 provide the parts outside the CDR3, is DGGITQSPKYLFRKEGQNVTLSCEQNLNHDAMYWYRQDPGQGLRLIYYSQIVNDFQKGDIAEGYSVSREKKESFPLTVTSAQKNPTAFYLCASSMRQGAKDTQYFGPGTRLTVL.